This T cell receptor (beta chain) was found in a study of T cells in Graves' hyperthyroidism and ophthalmopathy. RNA transcripts yielded amplified TCR beta CDR3 regions. The HTBI primer set was used in a first-round RT-PCR of the TCR CDR3. From the multiplex PCR reads, TCRdb called clonotypes with MiXCR, one entry per CDR3 protein. The table has hundreds of thousands of distinct CDR3 sequences, around 14% seen once. The V gene's germline CDR1 is LNHDA and CDR2 SQIVND (reference sequence). The CDR3 covers 17 residues. Trimming pared 6 bases from V and 2 bases from J, leaving 19 bases between. Among the patients, aged 18 to 65, hyperthyroidism was newly diagnosed and had lasted under 2 months. Many counts were recorded for this clonotype.

The TCR sequence derives from a woman aged 30 to 39 with Graves' hyperthyroidism that later progressed to Graves' ophthalmopathy. The chain recombines TRBV19 with TRBJ2-2; TRBD1 is a possible D gene (6 bases). Sample: blood. This CDR3 is CASSDQGSPTNTGELFF. CDR3 sequence (DNA): TGTGCCAGTAGCGACCAGGGGTCTCCGACCAACACCGGGGAGCTGTTTTTT.